Each of the 24 T cell receptor beta chains below was sequenced from the same sample in a study of blood T cells in healthy people across ages. The authors ran a second PCR of roughly 6 to 12 cycles using a sample-barcoded 5' primer and a J-beta primer mix. Via MiXCR, TCRdb re-called the 5' RACE reads, giving one row per CDR3 protein. The data show around 2 million distinct CDR3 sequences, around 40% seen once. Source material: blood. The receptors derive from a human donor in good health.

This clonotype was counted a single time. Sequence at one end of the junction differs from germline and may be a read error. The V gene is TRBV12-3 or TRBV12-4, the J gene TRBJ2-1, with D tentatively TRBD1 (6 bases). This CDR3 region has 18 residues. Here the CDR3 DNA reads TGTGCCAGCAGTTTAAGATTTCAGGGGATCTCCCCGTACAATGGGCAGTTCTTC. Its translation is CASSLRFQGISPYNGQFF.

This clonotype has just a few counts. The gene calls are TRBV5-1 and TRBJ2-4; D perhaps matches TRBD2 (6 bases). The germline gives CDR1 SGHRS, CDR2 YFSETQ. This CDR3 is built from 16 residues. V was cut by 4 bases and J by 4 bases, with 18 bases left in between. The CDR3 DNA sequence: TGCGCCAGCAGCCGAACTAATAGCGGCGGAAAAAACATTCAGTACTTC. As protein: CASSRTNSGGKNIQYF. Full variable domain (rest looked up from reference TRBV5-1 and TRBJ2-4): KAGVTQTPRYLIKTRGQQVTLSCSPISGHRSVSWYQQTPGQGLQFLFEYFSETQRNKGNFPGRFSGRQFSNSRSEMNVSTLELGDSALYLCASSRTNSGGKNIQYFGAGTRLSVL.

The CDR3 nucleotides are TGCAGTGCTAGTATAGCCTCCCGGGACAGGATAGGACAGCGAAAAGCTTTCTTT. This gives the protein CSASIASRDRIGQRKAFF. This chain uses TRBV20-1 with TRBJ1-1, with 8 bases aligning to TRBD1. The CDR3 has 18 amino acids. The J segment lost 9 bases and the V segment lost 3 bases, leaving 24 bases of the junction unmatched. Germline CDR1 and CDR2: DFQATT and SNEGSKA (reference sequence).

The chain's CDR3 is CASSHALGLDETQYF. DNA of the CDR3: TGCGCCAGCAGCCATGCCCTCGGACTAGACGAGACCCAGTACTTC. The chain recombines TRBV4-3 with TRBJ2-5; TRBD2 agrees at 7 bases. The germline V gene has CDR1 LGHNA and CDR2 YSLEER. J lost 5 bases, V lost 3 bases, and 9 bases had no gene match. This CDR3 has 15 amino acids.

The J gene is TRBJ1-6, the V gene TRBV7-9; the D is unclear. CDR1 and CDR2 from the germline V gene are SEHNR and FQNEAQ (reference sequence). V lost 4 bases and J 8 bases, leaving 9 bases between the germline ends. This CDR3 contains 13 residues. For the CDR3, the DNA is TGTGCCAGCAGCTATCAGTCCGATTCACCCCTCCACTTT. As protein: CASSYQSDSPLHF.

The rearrangement uses TRBV12-3 or TRBV12-4 and TRBJ1-2; D is unresolved. Trimming removed 5 bases from V and 3 bases from J, with 16 bases in between. This CDR3 contains 15 residues. The DNA for the CDR3 is TGTGCCAGCAGTCCGTACAGCGACGAGGACTATGGCTACACCTTC. This translates into CASSPYSDEDYGYTF.

The chain is built from TRBV20-1 and TRBJ2-1; D uncertain. The CDR3 loop spans 12 amino acids. V was cut by 4 bases and J by 7 bases, with 11 bases left in between. In germline, CDR1 is DFQATT, CDR2 SNEGSKA (reference sequence). This CDR3 is CSANLDWNEQFF. The CDR3 bases are TGCAGTGCTAACCTAGACTGGAATGAGCAGTTCTTC.

CDR3 sequence: CASSLIGAGYEQFF. Written as DNA, the CDR3 is TGTGCCAGCAGCTTAATCGGGGCAGGCTATGAGCAGTTCTTC. The V call is TRBV11-2, the J call TRBJ2-1; D tentatively reads TRBD1 or TRBD2 (5 bases each). CDR1 is SGHAT, CDR2 FQNNGV, per germline. V was clipped by 2 bases and J by 8 bases, with 13 bases between them. The CDR3 contains 14 residues.

The chain employs TRBV12-3 or TRBV12-4 and TRBJ1-1; D not certain. The V gene lost 7 bases and the J gene lost 3 bases, with 12 bases spanning the gap. This CDR3 contains 13 residues. The CDR3 DNA is TGTGCCAGCACCGTTGAGGTCGACACTGAAGCTTTCTTT. It is translated as CASTVEVDTEAFF.

In its sample, this clonotype was seen many times. The chain uses TRBV5-1 and TRBJ2-7; 8 positions agree with TRBD2. Germline V gene lookup returns CDR1 SGHRS and CDR2 YFSETQ. V lost 3 bases and J lost 0; bases outside the gene matches: 11. The CDR3 covers 17 residues. The CDR3 bases are TGCGCCAGCAGCTATTCATCTAGCGGGTCGAGCTCCTACGAGCAGTACTTC. Translating it yields CASSYSSSGSSSYEQYF.

This chain uses TRBV2 with TRBJ2-5; 13 bases map to TRBD2. The trim removed 6 bases at V and 4 bases at J, leaving 5 bases unmatched. Germline V gene lookup returns CDR1 SNHLY and CDR2 FYNNEI. The CDR3 covers 15 residues. DNA of the CDR3: TGTGCCAGCAGGAAGGGACTAGCGGGGAGAGAGACCCAGTACTTC. This codes for CASRKGLAGRETQYF.

To note about this clonotype: A much larger clone differs by one base, so this may be a read error. CDR3 coding DNA: TGCGGCGTTGAATCCCGGAACATTCAGTACTTC. It codes for CGVESRNIQYF. The chain uses TRBV29-1 and TRBJ2-4, with D hard to call. CDR1 and CDR2 from the germline V gene are SQVTM and ANQGSEA. This CDR3 region has 11 residues.

V usage is TRBV14 and J usage is TRBJ1-1; 7 bases agree with TRBD1. J lost 1 base, V lost 5 bases, and 7 bases had no gene match. Per germline, CDR1 SGHDN and CDR2 FVKESK. The CDR3 consists of 15 residues. CDR3 DNA sequence: TGTGCCAGCAGCTTAACGACAGGGCCGAACACTGAAGCTTTCTTT. Translated, it gives CASSLTTGPNTEAFF.

V and J are TRBV27 and TRBJ2-3, with 7 bases that match TRBD2. CDR1 is MNHEY and CDR2 is SMNVEV in the germline V gene (reference sequence). The CDR3 is made up of 16 amino acids. J was trimmed by 1 base and V by 7 bases; bases with no gene match: 11. CDR3 DNA sequence: TGTGCCAGCAACAGCGCCAACCTAGCGGGCACAGATACGCAGTATTTT. Amino acids: CASNSANLAGTDTQYF.

This clonotype was observed a handful of times. The CDR3 DNA reads as TGTGCCACCAGTAACAGAAAGGAGGTGGCTGAGCAGTTCTTC. This gives the protein CATSNRKEVAEQFF. The rearrangement uses TRBV24-1 and TRBJ2-1; possible D gene TRBD2, 5 bases. This CDR3 has 14 residues. Germline values: CDR1 KGHDR, CDR2 SFDVKD. V was shortened by 6 bases and J by 9 bases, with 17 bases between the two germline ends.

This chain links TRBV27 with TRBJ1-1; possibly TRBD1 for D (6 bases). Germline V gene sequence: CDR1 MNHEY, CDR2 SMNVEV (reference sequence). The V gene lost 10 bases and the J gene lost 6 bases, with 15 bases spanning the gap. There are 12 residues in the CDR3. The CDR3 DNA reads as TGTGCCACGGGGGGCCGGAGGTCTGAAGCTTTCTTT. Translation gives CATGGRRSEAFF.

Turning to this clonotype: A junction boundary mismatches the germline segment, possibly from a read error. The chain employs TRBV3-1 and TRBJ2-3; 11 bases match TRBD2. Germline CDR1 LGHDT, CDR2 YNNKEL (reference sequence). This CDR3 has 15 residues. The CDR3 sequence: CASSDVLAGADTQYF. As DNA, the CDR3 is TGTGCCAGCAGCGACGTACTAGCGGGGGCAGACACGCAGTATTTT.

This sequence joins TRBV4-3 and TRBJ1-1; 8 bases align to TRBD1. The CDR3 sequence is 16 residues long. CDR1 LGHNA and CDR2 YSLEER come from the germline V gene. Trimming took 1 base from V and 2 from J; bases not matched to a gene: 6. The CDR3 is CASSQGPGQANTEAFF. CDR3 nucleotides: TGCGCCAGCAGCCAAGGCCCGGGACAGGCAAACACTGAAGCTTTCTTT.

The chain couples TRBV29-1 to TRBJ2-5; no firm D call. Germline V gene lookup returns CDR1 SQVTM and CDR2 ANQGSEA. Trimming removed 4 bases at V and 2 bases at J, with 11 bases between. CDR3 size: 13 residues. The CDR3 bases are TGCAGCGTTGTGTCAGGAAATCAAGAGACCCAGTACTTC. It encodes CSVVSGNQETQYF.

This clonotype was picked up many times. The chain has TRBV29-1 and TRBJ2-7; either TRBD1 or TRBD2 may supply D (5 bases each). This CDR3 comprises 16 residues. Trimming stripped 7 bases from V and 2 bases from J, with 24 bases between. CDR1 SQVTM and CDR2 ANQGSEA come from the germline V gene. CDR3 loop: CSAGVQGVGVAYEQYF. The CDR3 DNA reads as TGCAGCGCTGGAGTACAAGGGGTGGGGGTTGCCTACGAGCAGTACTTC.

In its sample, this clonotype was seen a few times. This sequence joins TRBV4-1 and TRBJ1-2; TRBD1 matches at 10 bases. V was clipped by 4 bases and J by 5 bases; unmatched bases: 10. The length of the CDR3 is 16 residues. Germline V gives CDR1 MGHRA, CDR2 YSYEKL. The CDR3 DNA is TGCGCCAGCAGCCCACACCCCGGGACAGGGGTATATGGCTACACCTTC. Encoded protein: CASSPHPGTGVYGYTF.

This rearrangement joins TRBV2 to TRBJ1-1; a weak D match, TRBD1 (5 bases). Germline V gene sequence: CDR1 SNHLY, CDR2 FYNNEI. The CDR3 spans 18 residues. V lost 6 bases, J lost 0 bases, and 23 bases lay in between. CDR3 amino acids: CASRDPGAAGFMNTEAFF. CDR3 bases: TGTGCCAGCAGGGACCCTGGGGCTGCGGGGTTCATGAACACTGAAGCTTTCTTT.

The chain employs TRBV4-2 and TRBJ2-5; D possibly uses TRBD1 or TRBD2 (6 bases each). The assigned J gene may be wrong: the sequence end matches TRBJ2-7 better. Germline lookup yields CDR1 LGHNA and CDR2 YNFKEQ. The CDR3 runs 16 residues. CDR3 coding DNA: TGTGCCAGCAGCCAACCCCCGGGGCACGGGGGCGACGAGCAGTACTTC. Amino acids: CASSQPPGHGGDEQYF.

The chain couples TRBV7-2 to TRBJ1-3; 9 bases agree with TRBD1. The CDR3 sequence is 15 residues long. CDR1 and CDR2 from the germline V gene are SGHTA and FQGNSA. The J segment lost 2 bases and the V segment lost 5 bases, leaving 4 bases of the junction unmatched. The chain's CDR3 is CASSAGTGTGNTIYF. Here the CDR3 DNA reads TGTGCCAGCAGCGCCGGGACAGGGACTGGAAACACCATATATTTT.